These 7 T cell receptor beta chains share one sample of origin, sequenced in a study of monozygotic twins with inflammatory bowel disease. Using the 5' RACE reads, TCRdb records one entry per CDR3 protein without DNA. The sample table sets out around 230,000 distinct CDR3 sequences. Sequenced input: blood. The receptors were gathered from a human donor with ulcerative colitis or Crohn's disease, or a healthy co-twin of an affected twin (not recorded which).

CDR3 sequence reads: CASSAGTGVTDTQYF. J is TRBJ2-3 and V is TRBV5-1; TCRdb returns TRBD1, unconfirmable since there is no DNA. CDR1 and CDR2 (germline): SGHRS, YFSETQ. CDR3 length equals 15 residues.

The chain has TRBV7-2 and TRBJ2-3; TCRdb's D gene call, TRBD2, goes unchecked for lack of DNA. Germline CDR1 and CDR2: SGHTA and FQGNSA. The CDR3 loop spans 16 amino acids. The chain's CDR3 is CASSSGGRGRADTQYF.

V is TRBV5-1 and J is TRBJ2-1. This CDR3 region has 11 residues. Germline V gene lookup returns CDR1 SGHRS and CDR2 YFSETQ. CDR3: CASTGNNEQFF.

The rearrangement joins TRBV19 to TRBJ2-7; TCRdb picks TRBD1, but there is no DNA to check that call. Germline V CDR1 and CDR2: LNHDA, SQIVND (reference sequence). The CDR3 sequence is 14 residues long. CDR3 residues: CASSTQGSYYEQYF.

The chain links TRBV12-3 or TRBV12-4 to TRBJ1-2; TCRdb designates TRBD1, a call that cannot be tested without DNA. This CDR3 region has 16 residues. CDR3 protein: CASSLGRQGARLGYTF.

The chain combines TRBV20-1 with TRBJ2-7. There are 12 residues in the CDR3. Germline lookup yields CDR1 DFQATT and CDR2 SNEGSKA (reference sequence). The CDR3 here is CSARDLDGSEYF.

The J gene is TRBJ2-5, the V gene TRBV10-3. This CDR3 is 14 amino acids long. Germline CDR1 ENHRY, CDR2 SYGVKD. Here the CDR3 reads CAISGQGSQETQYF.